The next 14 T cell receptor beta chains were all read from a single sample in a study of Graves' ophthalmopathy and Graves' hyperthyroidism. Transcripts of RNA were the source for amplifying TCR beta CDR3 regions. The authors performed first-round RT-PCR with HTBI primers and then a second-round multiplex PCR. TCRdb fed the multiplex PCR reads into MiXCR, producing one record per CDR3 protein. The repertoire holds roughly 600,000 distinct CDR3 sequences, with under 45% as singletons. The sequenced sample consisted of peripheral blood or thyroid tissue (not recorded which). The receptor source for this set is an adult man with Graves' hyperthyroidism.

This clonotype was counted between two and nine times. This chain's CDR3 is CASSFVSGPNTGELFF. For the CDR3, the DNA is TGTGCCAGCAGTTTCGTGTCCGGACCGAACACCGGGGAGCTGTTTTTT. The chain couples TRBV12-3 or TRBV12-4 to TRBJ2-2, with D hard to call. This CDR3 has 16 amino acids. V was trimmed by 3 bases and J by 0 bases, leaving 11 bases between them.

This clonotype was observed a handful of times. This sequence joins TRBV30 and TRBJ1-1; D remains ambiguous. The CDR3 is made up of 12 amino acids. Germline loops: CDR1 GTSNPN, CDR2 SVGIG (reference sequence). The ends were cut back, 2 bases at V and 6 bases at J, with 10 bases in the middle. The DNA of the CDR3 is TGTGCCTGGAGTCGCTTCGTCGCTGAAGCTTTCTTT. This codes for CAWSRFVAEAFF.

J is TRBJ2-7 and V is TRBV29-1; no reliable D call. This CDR3 spans 13 amino acids. Germline V gene lookup returns CDR1 SQVTM and CDR2 ANQGSEA. V was cut by 4 bases and J by 2 bases, with 12 bases left in between. CDR3 nucleotide sequence: TGCAGCGTTGCGCCCCCTTATGCCTACGAGCAGTACTTC. Protein sequence: CSVAPPYAYEQYF.

This clonotype was picked up many times. This chain links TRBV7-8 with TRBJ1-2; no clear D gene. Germline-derived CDR1 and CDR2 are SGHVS and FQNEAQ. The V and J ends lost 2 bases and 8 bases respectively, with 15 bases between them. This CDR3 contains 14 residues. CDR3 sequence: CASSLNYRVWGYTF. In nucleotides, the CDR3 is TGTGCCAGCAGCTTAAACTACCGGGTATGGGGCTACACCTTC. Complete variable domain (other parts from reference TRBV7-8 and TRBJ1-2): GAGVSQSPRYKVAKRGQDVALRCDPISGHVSLFWYQQALGQGPEFLTYFQNEAQLDKSGLPSDRFFAERPEGSVSTLKIQRTQQEDSAVYLCASSLNYRVWGYTFGSGTRLTVV.

There are many counts of this clonotype. The chain joins TRBV20-1 to TRBJ2-2, with D possibly TRBD2 on 6 matching bases. V was pared by 3 bases and J by 1 base, with 12 bases between. Germline CDR1 reads DFQATT; CDR2 reads SNEGSKA (reference sequence). This CDR3 contains 15 residues. CDR3 loop: CSAREGSRNTGELFF. The CDR3 DNA reads as TGCAGTGCTAGGGAGGGGTCAAGGAACACCGGGGAGCTGTTTTTT.

This clonotype was observed at least ten times. The V and J genes are TRBV29-1 and TRBJ2-7; TRBD2 agrees at 7 bases. V lost 4 bases to trimming and J lost 7 bases; unmatched junction nucleotides: 13. Germline V gives CDR1 SQVTM, CDR2 ANQGSEA. This CDR3 comprises 14 residues. This CDR3 is CSVAGGRVLREQYF. The CDR3 nucleotides are TGCAGCGTTGCGGGCGGGAGAGTTTTAAGGGAGCAGTACTTC.

This clonotype appeared many times. The chain uses TRBV20-1 and TRBJ1-5; D unresolved. The V end lost 0 bases, the J end lost 7 bases, and 4 bases lay between the germline ends. Germline V gives CDR1 DFQATT, CDR2 SNEGSKA (reference sequence). The CDR3 runs to 11 residues. The CDR3 is CSAREGQPQHF. The CDR3 DNA reads as TGCAGTGCTAGAGAGGGGCAGCCCCAGCATTTT.

A few counts support this clonotype. DNA for the CDR3: TGTGCCAGCAGCGGCATGTTAGCGGGAGGGTTCAACGAGCAGTACTTC. This codes for CASSGMLAGGFNEQYF. The chain has TRBV6-1 and TRBJ2-7; TRBD2 agrees at 11 bases. Germline values: CDR1 MNHNS, CDR2 SASEGT. The CDR3 contains 16 residues. With 6 bases clipped from V and 5 bases from J, the junction kept 12 bases outside the gene matches.

This clonotype occurred a few times. The chain uses TRBV30 and TRBJ1-6; 7 positions agree with TRBD1. J was trimmed by 7 bases and V by 7 bases; bases with no gene match: 7. The germline V gene encodes CDR1 GTSNPN and CDR2 SVGIG (reference sequence). The CDR3 consists of 13 residues. The CDR3 protein is CASSTGPNSPLHF. The CDR3 nucleotides read TGTGCCTCTTCGACAGGGCCCAATTCACCCCTCCACTTT.

This clonotype was detected ten times or more. The chain has TRBV2 and TRBJ1-1; D uncertain. This CDR3 comprises 11 residues. V was trimmed by 8 bases and J by 5 bases, leaving 9 bases between them. Germline CDR1 SNHLY, CDR2 FYNNEI. CDR3 DNA: TGTGCCAGCCCCACCGGAACTGAAGCTTTCTTT. Translated: CASPTGTEAFF.

This chain uses TRBV11-3 with TRBJ2-7, with 9 positions matching TRBD2. The closer fit of TRBJ2-5 to the DNA end suggests the J call may be wrong. CDR1 SGHNT and CDR2 YENEEA come from the germline V gene. The CDR3 is made up of 17 amino acids. This chain's CDR3 is CASSPSRASGARETQYF. The DNA for the CDR3 is TGTGCCAGCAGCCCCTCTAGGGCTAGCGGGGCACGAGAGACCCAGTACTTC.

J is TRBJ1-5 and V is TRBV20-1; 9 bases line up with TRBD1. CDR1 and CDR2 from the germline V gene are DFQATT and SNEGSKA (reference sequence). The junction had 9 bases not matched to a gene; V was cut back by 1 base and J by 2 bases. The CDR3 contains 17 residues. The CDR3 is CSARVGQGPPGNQPQHF. DNA for the CDR3: TGCAGTGCTAGAGTGGGACAGGGACCCCCCGGCAATCAGCCCCAGCATTTT.

This clonotype has ten or more counts. The chain carries TRBV11-2 and TRBJ1-1, with D unresolved. The germline gives CDR1 SGHAT, CDR2 FQNNGV. The germline V and J ends were trimmed by 5 bases and 1 base, with 14 bases remaining between them. The CDR3 has 15 residues. The CDR3 sequence: CASSPRVSGNTEAFF. CDR3 sequence (DNA): TGTGCCAGCAGCCCGAGGGTGTCGGGGAACACTGAAGCTTTCTTT.

In its sample, this clonotype was seen a few times. J is TRBJ1-3 and V is TRBV6-5; 8 nucleotides align to TRBD1. CDR1 is MNHEY, CDR2 SVGAGI, per germline. The J segment lost 4 bases and the V segment lost 7 bases, leaving 9 bases of the junction unmatched. This CDR3 is 15 amino acids long. The CDR3 region has the DNA TGTGCCAGCACCCGGGACAGGTCGGGAGGAAACACCATATATTTT. This gives the protein CASTRDRSGGNTIYF.